This T cell receptor (beta chain) originates from a study of cytomegalovirus exposure and HLA in healthy donors. Study-wide results and limits: Another analysis was done later, and it associated roughly 15,000 TCR beta sequences with HLA alleles at 0.05 false discovery rate. One later analysis reportedly identified an Asian-associated ancestry cluster that showed fewer N-insertions than the approximately 700-donor mean.

60 Vbeta and 13 Jbeta primers were used in PCR. Profiling relied on immunoSEQ multiplex PCR, and the TCRdb table lists in-frame clones only, not all of them. This sample has 55,000 to 80,000 clones, with approximately 74% found just once. This clone has more than one count but fewer than ten. Its specificity is unknown. Deletions cut 0 bases from V and 3 bases from J, with 12 bases between. Germline CDR1 MNHEY, CDR2 SVGAGI. The CDR3 loop spans 15 amino acids. Sequences were obtained from PBMCs. The origin of this receptor is a woman aged 30 to 39 in good health and CMV-seropositive. The rearrangement links TRBV6-5 to TRBJ2-7, with D perhaps TRBD1 (6 bases). CDR3 region: CASSYSGAELYEQYF. The DNA for the CDR3 is TGTGCCAGCAGTTACTCGGGGGCAGAGCTCTACGAGCAGTACTTC.